The 26 T cell receptor beta chains given below trace back to one sample, sequenced in a study of T cell responses to AZD1222 COVID-19 vaccine. Produced via immunoSEQ multiplex PCR; TCRdb's table is partial and in-frame only. The profile covers roughly 140,000 clones, with 80% to 95% appearing a single time and 2.8% taken by the ten largest. Material: peripheral blood, obtained on day 0 of MenACWY control vaccination. The receptor set was obtained from an adult in good health.

The V and J genes are TRBV19 and TRBJ2-1; no reliable D call. This CDR3 region has 17 residues. V lost 7 bases and J lost 0, with 19 bases in between. CDR1 and CDR2 (germline): LNHDA, SQIVND (reference sequence). The CDR3 protein is CASKPASAVVSYNEQFF. CDR3 in DNA: TGTGCCAGTAAACCGGCTTCGGCGGTTGTCTCCTACAATGAGCAGTTCTTC. The variable domain in full, with the rest retrieved from reference TRBV19 and TRBJ2-1, is DGGITQSPKYLFRKEGQNVTLSCEQNLNHDAMYWYRQDPGQGLRLIYYSQIVNDFQKGDIAEGYSVSREKKESFPLTVTSAQKNPTAFYLCASKPASAVVSYNEQFFGPGTRLTVL.

V and J are TRBV2 and TRBJ1-1; 9 bases agree with TRBD1. The CDR3 contains 16 residues. In germline, CDR1 is SNHLY, CDR2 FYNNEI. J lost 0 bases, V lost 7 bases, and 9 bases had no gene match. Here the CDR3 DNA reads TGTGCCAGCACCCTACGACAGGGGGTGGTGAACACTGAAGCTTTCTTT. It yields the protein CASTLRQGVVNTEAFF.

The chain recombines TRBV3-1 (or the pseudogene TRBV3-2) with TRBJ1-3; possible D gene TRBD1, 5 bases. Looked up from germline, CDR1 is LGHDT and CDR2 is YNNKEL (reference sequence). The CDR3 loop spans 13 amino acids. Trimming left V 0 bases short and J 9 bases short, with 9 bases between. In DNA, the CDR3 is TGTGCCAGCAGCCAAGACAGGGATACCACCATATATTTT. It specifies CASSQDRDTTIYF.

V and J are TRBV6-6 and TRBJ2-2; 7 positions agree with TRBD1. The CDR3 runs 15 residues. CDR1 and CDR2 (germline): MNHNY, SVGAGI (reference sequence). V lost 4 bases, J lost 4 bases, and 6 bases stayed unmatched. CDR3 protein: CASSFTGVATGELFF. The CDR3 bases are TGTGCCAGCAGTTTTACAGGGGTGGCCACCGGGGAGCTGTTTTTT.

The gene calls are TRBV30 and TRBJ2-7; 8 bases map to TRBD1. Germline CDR1 GTSNPN, CDR2 SVGIG (reference sequence). V lost 7 bases, J lost 3 bases, and 2 bases stayed unmatched. This CDR3 has 11 residues. The CDR3 region has the DNA TGTGCCTTTACAGGGGGCTACGAGCAGTACTTC. Translating gives CAFTGGYEQYF. Looking up the rest from reference TRBV30 and TRBJ2-7 gives the full variable domain: SQTIHQWPATLVQPVGSPLSLECTVEGTSNPNLYWYRQAAGRGLQLLFYSVGIGQISSEVPQNLSASRPQDRQFILSSKKLLLSDSGFYLCAFTGGYEQYFGPGTRLTVT.

This rearrangement joins TRBV30 to TRBJ1-6; TRBD1 is a possible D gene (5 bases). Germline CDR1 is GTSNPN and CDR2 is SVGIG (reference sequence). The CDR3 consists of 13 residues. Deletions cut 7 bases from V and 6 bases from J, with 13 bases between. This chain's CDR3 is CAFTRQINSPLHF. The CDR3 nucleotides are TGTGCCTTTACCAGACAGATTAATTCACCCCTCCACTTT.

The chain has TRBV5-5 and TRBJ1-5, with a tentative D call TRBD1 (5 bases). This CDR3 spans 17 amino acids. V dropped 4 bases and J dropped 2 bases, with 19 bases sitting between them. Germline CDR1 and CDR2: SGHKS and YYEKEE (reference sequence). CDR3 nucleotides: TGTGCCAGCAGCAGGGGAGATGGGGGGTCGGGCAATCAGCCCCAGCATTTT. The encoded protein is CASSRGDGGSGNQPQHF.

The chain combines TRBV28 with TRBJ1-4, with D possibly being TRBD1 (5 bases). Germline V gene lookup returns CDR1 MDHEN and CDR2 SYDVKM. The V and J ends lost 3 bases and 8 bases respectively, with 16 bases between them. The length of the CDR3 is 15 residues. CDR3 nucleotide sequence: TGTGCCAGCAGTTTCCCCCAGGGAGAGGGAGAAAAACTGTTTTTT. It yields the protein CASSFPQGEGEKLFF.

The V call is TRBV6-5, the J call TRBJ2-7, with D unclear. The V end was cut by 2 bases, the J end by 2 bases, with 13 bases between. Germline CDR1 and CDR2: MNHEY and SVGAGI. The CDR3 spans 15 residues. The CDR3 region has the DNA TGTGCCAGCAGTTACCGTAGTCTTCGTACCTACGAGCAGTACTTC. Protein product: CASSYRSLRTYEQYF.

The genes are TRBV7-3 and TRBJ2-3, with a possible D match to TRBD2 (6 bases). The germline V and J ends were trimmed by 5 bases and 5 bases, with 11 bases remaining between them. The germline CDR1 and CDR2 sequences are SGHTA and FQGTGA. The CDR3 extends over 13 amino acids. CDR3 DNA: TGTGCCAGCAGCGCGCAGGAGGGAGATACGCAGTATTTT. Translating it yields CASSAQEGDTQYF.

This chain joins TRBV7-6 and TRBJ1-4, with 7 bases aligning to TRBD1. V trimming: 6 bases; J trimming: 7 bases; junction bases outside the gene matches: 11. The CDR3 consists of 15 residues. Germline values: CDR1 SGHVS, CDR2 FNYEAQ. The CDR3 protein is CASSTYRGGGEKLFF. CDR3 DNA: TGTGCCAGCAGTACCTACAGGGGAGGGGGTGAAAAACTGTTTTTT.

This chain joins TRBV5-4 and TRBJ2-3; TRBD2 might be the D (6 bases). The germline CDR1 and CDR2 sequences are SGHNT and YYREEE (reference sequence). This CDR3 has 14 residues. The V and J ends lost 1 base and 4 bases respectively, with 10 bases between them. The CDR3 sequence: CASSLSPGADTQYF. CDR3 coding DNA: TGTGCCAGCAGCTTGAGTCCGGGGGCAGATACGCAGTATTTT.

The rearrangement links TRBV5-1 to TRBJ2-7, with D possibly being TRBD1 (5 bases). CDR1 and CDR2 from the germline V gene are SGHRS and YFSETQ. The V and J ends lost 2 bases and 2 bases respectively, with 8 bases between them. The CDR3 totals 13 residues. The CDR3 DNA is TGCGCCAGCAGCTTCGACAGTACCTACGAGCAGTACTTC. The encoded protein is CASSFDSTYEQYF.

This sequence joins TRBV11-2 and TRBJ2-3; 7 positions agree with TRBD2. Looked up from germline, CDR1 is SGHAT and CDR2 is FQNNGV. Unmatched junction bases numbered 20, after V lost 6 bases and J lost 14 bases. CDR3 size: 15 residues. CDR3 in amino acids: CASRSWGGTARLPYF. DNA for the CDR3: TGTGCCAGCAGATCTTGGGGGGGAACGGCCCGCCTCCCGTATTTT.

The chain uses TRBV11-3 and TRBJ2-5; D unclear. Germline V gene sequence: CDR1 SGHNT, CDR2 YENEEA. Trimming stripped 3 bases from V and 3 bases from J, with 8 bases between. The CDR3 is 13 residues long. The CDR3 DNA sequence: TGTGCCAGCAGCTTGCGGACGGAAGAGACCCAGTACTTC. Its translation: CASSLRTEETQYF. Variable domain in full (rest from reference TRBV11-3 and TRBJ2-5): EAGVVQSPRYKIIEKKQPVAFWCNPISGHNTLYWYLQNLGQGPELLIRYENEEAVDDSQLPKDRFSAERLKGVDSTLKIQPAELGDSAVYLCASSLRTEETQYFGPGTRLLVL.

The chain couples TRBV4-2 to TRBJ2-3; 11 bases fit TRBD2. Trimming at V came to 2 bases and at J to 2 bases, leaving 9 bases not matched to a gene. CDR3 length: 18 amino acids. Germline values: CDR1 LGHNA, CDR2 YNFKEQ. The CDR3 sequence: CASSQNPGLAAYTDTQYF. In DNA form, the CDR3 reads TGTGCCAGCAGCCAAAACCCGGGACTAGCGGCCTACACAGATACGCAGTATTTT.

The rearrangement joins TRBV6-2 or TRBV6-3 to TRBJ2-1; 8 nucleotides align to TRBD1. Germline V gene lookup returns CDR1 MNHEY and CDR2 SVGEGT. V lost 5 bases, J lost 7 bases, and 4 bases stayed unmatched. The CDR3 extends over 13 amino acids. CDR3 amino acids: CASSPTGVNEQFF. The CDR3 coding sequence is TGTGCCAGCAGTCCGACAGGGGTGAATGAGCAGTTCTTC.

This clone has just one count. The CDR3 is CASSRDYVSYEQYF. As DNA, the CDR3 is TGTGCCAGTAGCCGGGACTATGTTTCCTACGAGCAGTACTTC. V gene TRBV19 combines with J gene TRBJ2-7; 7 bases align to TRBD2. CDR1 LNHDA and CDR2 SQIVND come from the germline V gene (reference sequence). CDR3 length: 14 amino acids. With V trimmed by 6 bases and J by 1 base, 6 bases remained unmatched. The full variable domain, with the rest looked up from reference TRBV19 and TRBJ2-7, is DGGITQSPKYLFRKEGQNVTLSCEQNLNHDAMYWYRQDPGQGLRLIYYSQIVNDFQKGDIAEGYSVSREKKESFPLTVTSAQKNPTAFYLCASSRDYVSYEQYFGPGTRLTVT.

The chain is built from TRBV27 and TRBJ1-5; perhaps TRBD1 as D (6 bases). The V end was cut by 5 bases, the J end by 0 bases, with 11 bases between. Germline loops: CDR1 MNHEY, CDR2 SMNVEV (reference sequence). The CDR3 totals 15 residues. CDR3: CASSLQGNSNQPQHF. The CDR3, as DNA: TGTGCCAGCAGTCTACAGGGAAATAGCAATCAGCCCCAGCATTTT.

The V call is TRBV7-3, the J call TRBJ2-6; D gene unclear. CDR3 length: 15 amino acids. V was cut by 5 bases and J by 1 base, with 9 bases left in between. Germline V CDR1 and CDR2: SGHTA, FQGTGA. CDR3 region: CASSPTASGANVLTF. CDR3 nucleotide sequence: TGTGCCAGCAGCCCTACAGCGTCTGGGGCCAACGTCCTGACTTTC.

V is TRBV11-2 and J is TRBJ2-7; D possibly corresponds to TRBD2 (6 bases). Germline V gives CDR1 SGHAT, CDR2 FQNNGV. This CDR3 spans 16 amino acids. The V gene lost 0 bases and the J gene lost 3 bases, with 15 bases spanning the gap. DNA of the CDR3: TGTGCCAGCAGCTTAGATCTCTTGGGTAGCGGCTACGAGCAGTACTTC. Protein sequence: CASSLDLLGSGYEQYF.

The chain uses TRBV12-3 or TRBV12-4 and TRBJ1-1; D not certain. Trimming took off 2 bases at V and 8 bases at J, with 12 bases between the two ends. This CDR3 is built from 13 residues. CDR3 DNA: TGTGCCAGCAGTTTATCAACGGGAAGGGAAGCTTTCTTT. It yields the protein CASSLSTGREAFF.

The chain carries TRBV21-1 and TRBJ2-1; TRBD2, as called in the table, went unchecked against the DNA. TRBV21-1 is classified as a pseudogene. The CDR3 runs 22 residues. The CDR3 DNA reads as TGTGCCAGCAGCAAAGCGGCCGTACAACTAGCGGGAGGAGAGAAGCCCTACAATGAGCAGTTCTTC. This sequence encodes CASSKAAVQLAGGEKPYNEQFF.

This clone was observed once. The rearrangement uses TRBV6-5 and TRBJ1-2; 9 bases agree with TRBD1. V shed 6 bases, J shed 8 bases, and the junction held 10 bases outside the gene matches. The germline V gene encodes CDR1 MNHEY and CDR2 SVGAGI. This CDR3 region has 14 residues. The DNA for the CDR3 is TGTGCCAGCAGGCCCGGGACAGGGATAGGGGGCTACACCTTC. It is translated as CASRPGTGIGGYTF.

The chain couples TRBV28 to TRBJ1-4; maybe TRBD1 (6 bases). Germline V gene lookup returns CDR1 MDHEN and CDR2 SYDVKM. The CDR3 has 15 amino acids. The V and J ends lost 3 bases and 7 bases respectively, with 15 bases between them. CDR3 bases: TGTGCCAGCAGTTTCGGTTGGGGGCTTGGTGAAAAACTGTTTTTT. Translating gives CASSFGWGLGEKLFF.

This chain links TRBV6-6 with TRBJ1-2; D possibly corresponds to TRBD1 (5 bases). This CDR3 is built from 13 residues. V lost 6 bases, J lost 8 bases, and 16 bases lay in between. Per the germline V gene, CDR1 is MNHNY and CDR2 is SVGAGI (reference sequence). CDR3 region: CASSPRDLVGYTF. The CDR3 bases are TGTGCCAGCAGCCCTAGGGACCTCGTCGGCTACACCTTC.